A selection of T cell receptor beta chains follows, all from one sample in a study of blood T cell repertoires in COVID-19. Clones were sequenced by immunoSEQ multiplex PCR, and TCRdb holds only the in-frame ones, with some missing. The sample lists roughly 500,000 clones; nearly 90% were seen once. Sequenced sample: peripheral blood. Receptor source: a man between 18 and 35 years old with COVID-19, enrolled during active disease. The CDR3 runs from the conserved cysteine through the conserved F or W. The order of the fields is D gene, clone size, J gene, V gene, CDR3 DNA, CDR3 protein. D genes are given only for firm matches. Clone size is stated in some rows and not others, as once, few, many or a class when expanded.

d_gene: -
abundance: -
j_gene: TRBJ1-1
v_gene: TRBV10-3
CDR3nt: TGTGCCATCAGTGACCGGCAAACGCTAGGAGCTTTCTTT
CDR3aa: CAISDRQTLGAFF

d_gene: TRBD2
abundance: -
j_gene: TRBJ2-2
v_gene: TRBV30
CDR3nt: TGTGCCTGGAGACCGACTAGCGGGAGGCCGAACACCGGGGAGCTGTTTTTT
CDR3aa: CAWRPTSGRPNTGELFF

d_gene: TRBD1
abundance: -
j_gene: TRBJ1-1
v_gene: TRBV19
CDR3nt: TGTGCCAGTAGTATTGGGAACAGGGGGAACACTGAAGCTTTCTTT
CDR3aa: CASSIGNRGNTEAFF

d_gene: TRBD1
abundance: -
j_gene: TRBJ1-6
v_gene: TRBV4-1
CDR3nt: TGCGCCAGCAGCCACACAGGGGGCAATTCACCCCTCCACTTT
CDR3aa: CASSHTGGNSPLHF

d_gene: -
abundance: -
j_gene: TRBJ1-4
v_gene: TRBV18
CDR3nt: TGTGCCAGCTCACCAAGAACTAACTACGAAAAACTGTTTTTT
CDR3aa: CASSPRTNYEKLFF

d_gene: TRBD1
abundance: -
j_gene: TRBJ1-2
v_gene: TRBV6-5
CDR3nt: TGTGCCAGCAGGCAGCCGGGACAGGGGAGTGGCGGCTACACCTTC
CDR3aa: CASRQPGQGSGGYTF

d_gene: -
abundance: -
j_gene: TRBJ2-7
v_gene: TRBV27
CDR3nt: TGCCGACCTTCGAGGCCCTTCCACGAGCAGTACTTC
CDR3aa: CRPSRPFHEQYF

d_gene: -
abundance: -
j_gene: TRBJ2-5
v_gene: TRBV6-5
CDR3nt: TGTGCCAGCAGAACCGGTAGGACCCAGTACTTC
CDR3aa: CASRTGRTQYF

d_gene: -
abundance: -
j_gene: TRBJ2-1
v_gene: TRBV2
CDR3nt: TGTGCCAGCAGTGAATCAGGGCAGGCTAACTACAATGAGCAGTTCTTC
CDR3aa: CASSESGQANYNEQFF

d_gene: -
abundance: -
j_gene: TRBJ1-2
v_gene: TRBV7-9
CDR3nt: TGTGCCAGCAGCTTAGTCGGTTCCTATGGCTACACCTTC
CDR3aa: CASSLVGSYGYTF

d_gene: -
abundance: -
j_gene: TRBJ2-7
v_gene: TRBV30
CDR3nt: TGTGCCTATGTTGGGGCTTTGTACGAGCAGTACTTC
CDR3aa: CAYVGALYEQYF

d_gene: TRBD2
abundance: -
j_gene: TRBJ2-6
v_gene: TRBV9
CDR3nt: TGTGCCAGCAGCGTAGGGGCGGGAGGGCCATTTGTTGGGGCCAACGTCCTGACTTTC
CDR3aa: CASSVGAGGPFVGANVLTF

d_gene: TRBD1
abundance: -
j_gene: TRBJ2-3
v_gene: TRBV13
CDR3nt: TGTGCCAGCAGCCCCTGGACAGGAGGTCCAGATACGCAGTATTTT
CDR3aa: CASSPWTGGPDTQYF

d_gene: TRBD1
abundance: -
j_gene: TRBJ1-1
v_gene: TRBV4-1
CDR3nt: TGCGCCAGCAGCCCCTCAGCCAGGACAGGTAAGGCTGAAGCTTTCTTT
CDR3aa: CASSPSARTGKAEAFF

d_gene: -
abundance: -
j_gene: TRBJ2-7
v_gene: TRBV15
CDR3nt: TGTGCCACCAGCAGAGTTGGCGACAGCTCCTACGAGCAGTACTTC
CDR3aa: CATSRVGDSSYEQYF

d_gene: TRBD1
abundance: -
j_gene: TRBJ2-5
v_gene: TRBV24-1
CDR3nt: TGTGCCACCAGTGATACAGGGGGCCCAGAGACCCAGTACTTC
CDR3aa: CATSDTGGPETQYF

d_gene: TRBD1
abundance: -
j_gene: TRBJ1-1
v_gene: TRBV6-5
CDR3nt: TGTGCCAGCAGTCTACAGGGGGCGCACACTGAAGCTTTCTTT
CDR3aa: CASSLQGAHTEAFF

d_gene: -
abundance: -
j_gene: TRBJ1-5
v_gene: TRBV19
CDR3nt: TGTGCCAGTAGTATCGCGGGTTCGGGCCAGCCCCAGCATTTT
CDR3aa: CASSIAGSGQPQHF

d_gene: -
abundance: many
j_gene: TRBJ1-2
v_gene: TRBV10-2
CDR3nt: TGCGCCAGCAGGGAGGGGGGGTACGGCTACACCTTC
CDR3aa: CASREGGYGYTF

d_gene: TRBD1
abundance: -
j_gene: TRBJ2-7
v_gene: TRBV24-1
CDR3nt: TGTGCCACCAAGGCCAGGACAGGGGGCGAGCAGTACTTC
CDR3aa: CATKARTGGEQYF

d_gene: TRBD1
abundance: -
j_gene: TRBJ1-3
v_gene: TRBV28
CDR3nt: TGTGCCAGCAGCCCAATGACAGGGCCCCGAGCTGGAAACACCATATATTTT
CDR3aa: CASSPMTGPRAGNTIYF

d_gene: -
abundance: -
j_gene: TRBJ1-1
v_gene: TRBV7-9
CDR3nt: TGTGCCAGCAGCTTAGGGGGGCCAGTGAGGGCTTTCTTT
CDR3aa: CASSLGGPVRAFF

d_gene: TRBD2
abundance: -
j_gene: TRBJ2-2
v_gene: TRBV29-1
CDR3nt: TGCAGCTTGCCAGGACTAGCGGGAGGGCAGGGGACCGGGGAGCTGTTTTTT
CDR3aa: CSLPGLAGGQGTGELFF

d_gene: -
abundance: -
j_gene: TRBJ2-5
v_gene: TRBV11-2
CDR3nt: TGTGCCAGCAGCCCTGGCCGCCAAGAGACCCAGTACTTC
CDR3aa: CASSPGRQETQYF

d_gene: -
abundance: -
j_gene: TRBJ2-1
v_gene: TRBV7-6
CDR3nt: TGTGCCAGCAGCTCGAGTAATGAGCAGTTCTTC
CDR3aa: CASSSSNEQFF

d_gene: -
abundance: -
j_gene: TRBJ2-6
v_gene: TRBV5-1
CDR3nt: TGCGCCAGCAGCTTGGGTTCTTCCGGGGCCAACGTCCTGACTTTC
CDR3aa: CASSLGSSGANVLTF

d_gene: -
abundance: -
j_gene: TRBJ1-2
v_gene: TRBV3-1/TRBV3-2
CDR3nt: TGTGCCAGCAGCCAAGGGCCCGCGGAAGGTCTTGGCTACACCTTC
CDR3aa: CASSQGPAEGLGYTF

d_gene: TRBD1
abundance: -
j_gene: TRBJ1-4
v_gene: TRBV5-1
CDR3nt: TGCGCCAGCAGCCAGGGGGCAGCTAATGAAAAACTGTTTTTT
CDR3aa: CASSQGAANEKLFF